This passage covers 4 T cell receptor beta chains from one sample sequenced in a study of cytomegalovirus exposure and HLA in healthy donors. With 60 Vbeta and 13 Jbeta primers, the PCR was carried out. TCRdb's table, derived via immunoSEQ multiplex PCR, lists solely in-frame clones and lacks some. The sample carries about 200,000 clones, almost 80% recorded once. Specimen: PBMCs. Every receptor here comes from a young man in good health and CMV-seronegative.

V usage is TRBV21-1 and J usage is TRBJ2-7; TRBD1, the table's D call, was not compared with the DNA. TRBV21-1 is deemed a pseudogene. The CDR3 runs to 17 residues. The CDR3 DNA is TGTGCCAGCACCGCCTTCCCCCGTCTCCCCTGGCAGTACGAGCAGTACTTC. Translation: CASTAFPRLPWQYEQYF.

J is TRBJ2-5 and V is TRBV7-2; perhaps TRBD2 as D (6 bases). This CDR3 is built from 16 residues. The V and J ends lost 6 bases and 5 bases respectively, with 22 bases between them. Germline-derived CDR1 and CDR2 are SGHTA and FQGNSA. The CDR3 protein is CASRPTLGGNFETQYF. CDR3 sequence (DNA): TGTGCCAGCAGGCCTACCCTAGGAGGGAATTTTGAGACCCAGTACTTC.

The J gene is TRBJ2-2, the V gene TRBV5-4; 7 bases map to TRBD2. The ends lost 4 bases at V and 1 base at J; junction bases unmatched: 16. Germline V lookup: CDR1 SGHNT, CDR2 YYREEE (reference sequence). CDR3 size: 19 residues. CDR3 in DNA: TGTGCCAGCAGCCGCGGTGGTACCCGGGGGGTGAAGAACACCGGGGAGCTGTTTTTT. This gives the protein CASSRGGTRGVKNTGELFF.

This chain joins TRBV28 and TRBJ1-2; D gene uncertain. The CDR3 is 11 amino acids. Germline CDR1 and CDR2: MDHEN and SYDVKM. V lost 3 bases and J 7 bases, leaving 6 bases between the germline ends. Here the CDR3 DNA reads TGTGCCAGCAGTTTTAGCCGTGGCTACACCTTC. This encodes CASSFSRGYTF.